These 2 T cell receptor beta chains were sequenced from one sample in a study of T cell repertoires in breast cancer. Primers covering all TCR V genes were used in emulsion RT-PCR on CD8+ T cells. A second nested PCR with blocking oligonucleotides suppressed unpaired genes. Using its own MiXCR run on the emulsion pairing reads, TCRdb lists one record per CDR3 protein. The data contain roughly 40,000 distinct CDR3 sequences, 45% of them singletons. Sequencing used CD8+ T cells. The receptor source for this set is a pool of human donors with breast cancer or a healthy control (not recorded which).

The CDR3 region has the DNA TGTGCCAGCAGCCCCCGGGGAGGGGGAAATGGCTACACCTTC. This encodes CASSPRGGGNGYTF. The chain employs TRBV7-9 and TRBJ1-2; tentatively, D is TRBD1 (6 bases). The ends were cut back, 5 bases at V and 6 bases at J, with 16 bases in the middle. Per germline, CDR1 SEHNR and CDR2 FQNEAQ (reference sequence). The CDR3 is 14 residues long.

Only one count was recorded for this clonotype. J is TRBJ1-4 and V is TRBV20-1; possible D gene TRBD1, 5 bases. This CDR3 is built from 14 residues. The ends were cut back, 5 bases at V and 0 bases at J, with 10 bases in the middle. Germline CDR1 is DFQATT and CDR2 is SNEGSKA (reference sequence). The CDR3 DNA follows: TGCAGTGCTCGGGACGGAGCAACTAATGAAAAACTGTTTTTT. Translation: CSARDGATNEKLFF.